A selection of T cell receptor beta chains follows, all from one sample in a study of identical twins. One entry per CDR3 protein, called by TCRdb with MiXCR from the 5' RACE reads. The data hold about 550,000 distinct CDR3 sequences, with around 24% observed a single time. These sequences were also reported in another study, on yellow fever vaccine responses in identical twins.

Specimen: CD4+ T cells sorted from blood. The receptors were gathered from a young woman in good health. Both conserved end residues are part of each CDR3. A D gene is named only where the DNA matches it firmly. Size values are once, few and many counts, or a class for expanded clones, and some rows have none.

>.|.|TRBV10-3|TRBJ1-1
TGTGCCACTAAGGACGACACTGAAGCTTTCTTT
CATKDDTEAFF
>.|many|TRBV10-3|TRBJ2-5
TGTGCCATCAGTGACGGGACTCAAGAGACCCAGTACTTC
CAISDGTQETQYF
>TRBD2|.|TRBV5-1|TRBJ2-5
TGCGCCAGCGGAGAGAGCGGGAGGGCCGGAGAGACCCAGTACTTC
CASGESGRAGETQYF
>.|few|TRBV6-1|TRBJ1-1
TGTGCCAGCAGGGAGATGGGTAAAACTGAAGCTTTCTTT
CASREMGKTEAFF
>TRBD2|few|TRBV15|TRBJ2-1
TGTGCCACCAGCAGAGAAAAGCGGGGGGCCTACAATGAGCAGTTCTTC
CATSREKRGAYNEQFF
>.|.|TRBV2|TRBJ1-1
TGTGCCAGCAGCGCCCGCGGGAGTTTCACTGAAGCTTTCTTT
CASSARGSFTEAFF
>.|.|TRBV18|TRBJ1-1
TGTGCCAGCTCACCACCGGTCGGGAGGAAGAACACTGAAGCTTTCTTT
CASSPPVGRKNTEAFF
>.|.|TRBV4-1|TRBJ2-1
TGCGCCAGCAGCCACCCGACAGGAGGTTTCCCCAATGAGCAGTTCTTC
CASSHPTGGFPNEQFF
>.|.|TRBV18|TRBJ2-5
TGTGCCAGTTTTACAGGGATCCAAGAGACCCAGTACTTC
CASFTGIQETQYF
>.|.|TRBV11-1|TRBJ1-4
TGTGCCAGCAGCTCGGGAAGCGTCTCTAGGGCAACTAATGAAAAACTGTTTTTT
CASSSGSVSRATNEKLFF
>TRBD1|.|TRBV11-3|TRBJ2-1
TGTGCCAGCATACCGAAGGGACAGAACTACAATGAGCAGTTCTTC
CASIPKGQNYNEQFF
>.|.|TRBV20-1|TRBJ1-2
TGCAGTGCTAGAGATTCCTCCCGTGCTTTCGGGGGCTACACCTTC
CSARDSSRAFGGYTF
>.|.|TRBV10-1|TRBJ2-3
TGCGCCAGCAGTGGGGGGGCAGATACGCAGTATTTT
CASSGGADTQYF
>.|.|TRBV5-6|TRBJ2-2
TGTGCCAGCAGCTTGAGGGGGAGTGACCCCGGGGAGCTGTTTTTT
CASSLRGSDPGELFF
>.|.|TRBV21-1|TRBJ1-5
TGTGCCAGCAGCAAAGCAGGGAGTTCGGTTCGCAATCAGCCCCAGCATTTT
CASSKAGSSVRNQPQHF
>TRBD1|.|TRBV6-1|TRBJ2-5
TGTGCCAGCCGAACGACAGGGGGCTATCGAGAGACCCAGTACTTC
CASRTTGGYRETQYF
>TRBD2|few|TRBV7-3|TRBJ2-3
TGTGCCAGCAGCCCTACTAGCGATCAGAGGGATACGCAGTATTTT
CASSPTSDQRDTQYF
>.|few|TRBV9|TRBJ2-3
TGTGCCAGCAGCGTAGACGAAGGGTTCAAGGATACGCAGTATTTT
CASSVDEGFKDTQYF
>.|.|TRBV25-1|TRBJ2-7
TGTGCCAGCAGTGCAGGACAGGGAGGGCTAGCCGCCTACGAGCAGTACTTC
CASSAGQGGLAAYEQYF
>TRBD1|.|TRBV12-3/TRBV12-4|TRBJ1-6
TGTGCCAGCAGCCTAGAGGGGGCTAAATCACCCCTCCACTTT
CASSLEGAKSPLHF
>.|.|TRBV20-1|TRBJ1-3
TGCAGTGCTTCGAGCTCTGGAAACACCATACATTTT
CSASSSGNTIHF
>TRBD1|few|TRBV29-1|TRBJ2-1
TGCACGTTTAGGGGGCGCGGAGGAGAGCAGTTCTTC
CTFRGRGGEQFF
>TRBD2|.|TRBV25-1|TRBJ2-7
TGTGCCAGCAGGCGTAGCGGGAGCTGGTCCTACGAGCAGTACTTT
CASRRSGSWSYEQYF
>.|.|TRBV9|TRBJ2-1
TGTGCCAGCAGCGTAGGACAGAGCTTCTACAATGAGCAGTTCTTC
CASSVGQSFYNEQFF
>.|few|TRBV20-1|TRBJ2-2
TGCAGTGCTAAGGCCGTGGTGAACACCGGGGAGCTGTTTTTT
CSAKAVVNTGELFF
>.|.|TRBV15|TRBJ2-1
TGTGCCACCAGCAGAGTGGGAGTCGATGAGCAGTTCTTC
CATSRVGVDEQFF
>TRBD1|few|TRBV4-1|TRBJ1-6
TGCGCCAGCAGCCAACACCCCCTGGACAGGGTAGGTGCGCCCCTCCACTTT
CASSQHPLDRVGAPLHF
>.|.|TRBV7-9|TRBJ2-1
TGTGCCAGCAGCTTAGTGGCTGTTCTATACAATGAGCAGTTCTTC
CASSLVAVLYNEQFF
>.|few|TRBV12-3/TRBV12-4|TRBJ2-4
TGTGCCAGCACCGCTGACGGGGCTACCAAAAACATTCAGTACTTC
CASTADGATKNIQYF
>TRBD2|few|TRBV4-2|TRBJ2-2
TGTGCCAGCACCTCGGGACTAGCGATCGACCGCGGGACCGGGGAGCTGTTTTTT
CASTSGLAIDRGTGELFF
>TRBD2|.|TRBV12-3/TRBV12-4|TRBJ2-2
TGTGCCAGCAGCAGGACTAGCGTGAGTGCCGGGGAGCTGTTTTTT
CASSRTSVSAGELFF
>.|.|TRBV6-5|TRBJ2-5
TGTGCCAGCAGTTTGGGGTTCCAGGGGGGGCCCCAAGAGACCCAGTACTTC
CASSLGFQGGPQETQYF
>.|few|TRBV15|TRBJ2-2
TGTGCCACCAGCAGATCTTACACCGGGGAGCTGTTTTTT
CATSRSYTGELFF
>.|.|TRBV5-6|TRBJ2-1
TGTGCCAGCAGCGGGGGGTTCACGGATTTTGTACGGGGGTCCAATGAGCAGATCTTC
CASSGGFTDFVRGSNEQIF
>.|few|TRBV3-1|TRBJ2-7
TGTGCCAGCAGCCTGCGGACTCGCCTAGACTACGAGCAGTACTTC
CASSLRTRLDYEQYF
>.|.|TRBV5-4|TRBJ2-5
TGTGCCAGCAGCTTGGGTAGGTCGAGAGAAGAGACCCAGTACTTC
CASSLGRSREETQYF
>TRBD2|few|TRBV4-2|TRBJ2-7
TGTGCCAGCAGCCAAGAGGGGCCTCCACTAGCGGGAGTCTACGAGCAGTACTTC
CASSQEGPPLAGVYEQYF
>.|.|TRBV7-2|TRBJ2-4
TGTGCCAGCAGCTTAGTGGTGTTGACGGACACTAAAAACATTCAGTACTTC
CASSLVVLTDTKNIQYF
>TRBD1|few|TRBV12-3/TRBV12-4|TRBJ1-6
TGTGCCAGCAGCAGGACAGGGATCGGGTCACCCCTCCACTTT
CASSRTGIGSPLHF
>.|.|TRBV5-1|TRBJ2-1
TGCGCCAGCAGCTTCCACACCCTCACCTACAATGAGCAGTTCTTC
CASSFHTLTYNEQFF
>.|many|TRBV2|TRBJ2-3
TGTGCCAGCAGCTCAACTCGGATGCCGGATACGCAGTATTTT
CASSSTRMPDTQYF
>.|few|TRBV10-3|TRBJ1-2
TGTGCCATCAGTCCCCGGACGGAGCAACCATGGGGCTACACCTTC
CAISPRTEQPWGYTF
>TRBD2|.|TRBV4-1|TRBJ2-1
TGCGCCAGCAGCCAGGACGGACTAGCGGGGGTCCGTAGCTCCTACAATGAGCAGTTCTTC
CASSQDGLAGVRSSYNEQFF
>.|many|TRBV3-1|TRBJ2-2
TGTGCCAGCAGCCAAGATCTAAGCGGGCGCACCGGGGAGCTGTTTTTT
CASSQDLSGRTGELFF
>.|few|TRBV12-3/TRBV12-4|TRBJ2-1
TGTGCCAGCAGTTTCCGAGCCCACCGCTACAATGAGCAGTTCTTC
CASSFRAHRYNEQFF
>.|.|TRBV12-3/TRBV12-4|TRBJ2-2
TGTGCCAGCAGTCCGGCGGGGCAATTCGGGGAGCTGTTTTTT
CASSPAGQFGELFF
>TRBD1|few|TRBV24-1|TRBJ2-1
TGTGCCACCAGTGATTTCTCCTCCTTCCCTACAGGGGGCTTCTACAATGAGCAGTTCTTC
CATSDFSSFPTGGFYNEQFF
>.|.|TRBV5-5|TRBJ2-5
TGTGCCAGCAGCTTGGCCCCAGAGAGACAAGAGACCCAGTACTTC
CASSLAPERQETQYF
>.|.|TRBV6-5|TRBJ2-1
TGTGCCAGCAGCTACACCGGGATCTCCCACAATGAGCAGTTCTTC
CASSYTGISHNEQFF
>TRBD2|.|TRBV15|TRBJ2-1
TGTGCCACCAGCACCGCGGCGGGGGTCTCCTACAATGAGCAGTTCTTC
CATSTAAGVSYNEQFF
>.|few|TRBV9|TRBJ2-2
TGTGCCAGCAGCCCGGGAGCCCAGAGGAACACCGGGGAGCTGTTTTTT
CASSPGAQRNTGELFF
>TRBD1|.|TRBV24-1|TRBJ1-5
TGTGCCACCAGCGCATCGACAGGGGGCCAAAAGCCCCAGCATTTT
CATSASTGGQKPQHF
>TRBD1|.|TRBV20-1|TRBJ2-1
TGCAGTGCCCTTCGACAGGGGACGCGGGTTAATGAGCAGTTCTTC
CSALRQGTRVNEQFF